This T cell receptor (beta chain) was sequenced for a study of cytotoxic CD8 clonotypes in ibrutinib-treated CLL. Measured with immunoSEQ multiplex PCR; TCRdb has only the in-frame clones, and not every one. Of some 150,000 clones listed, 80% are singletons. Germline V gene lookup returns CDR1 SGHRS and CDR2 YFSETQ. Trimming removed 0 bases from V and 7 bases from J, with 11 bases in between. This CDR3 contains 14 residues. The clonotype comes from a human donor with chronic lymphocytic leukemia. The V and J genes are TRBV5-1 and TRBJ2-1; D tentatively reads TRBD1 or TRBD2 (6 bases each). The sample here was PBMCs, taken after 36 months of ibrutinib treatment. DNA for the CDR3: TGCGCCAGCAGCTTGGAGGGGGGCCGTAATGAGCAGTTCTTC. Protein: CASSLEGGRNEQFF.